The entry below describes one T cell receptor (beta chain). Its target is unknown. Researchers ran the PCR with 60 Vbeta and 13 Jbeta primers. Assay: immunoSEQ multiplex PCR; the TCRdb copy retains only in-frame clones and omits some. Counted here are about 200,000 clones, 75% to 85% occurring once; the ten biggest clones make up 1.6%. This entry is derived from a study of cytomegalovirus exposure and HLA in healthy donors. Study-wide context: An early release of data contained roughly 90 million unique TCRs, which came from HLA-typed donors. Across 350 to 500 genotyped donors, around 80% landed in the Caucasian-associated ancestry cluster.

Findings and limits, study-wide: Roughly even sequencing depth across donors was the assumption behind the presence/absence analyses.

The V end lost 2 bases, the J end lost 1 base, and 9 bases lay between the germline ends. Germline V gene lookup returns CDR1 MNHNS and CDR2 SASEGT. This CDR3 region has 14 residues. Specimen: PBMCs. The clonotype comes from a woman in her 50s in good health and CMV-seronegative. The chain is built from TRBV6-1 and TRBJ2-7; D remains unclear. CDR3: CASSELGQSYEQYF. CDR3 in DNA: TGTGCCAGCAGTGAACTAGGCCAGTCCTACGAGCAGTACTTC.